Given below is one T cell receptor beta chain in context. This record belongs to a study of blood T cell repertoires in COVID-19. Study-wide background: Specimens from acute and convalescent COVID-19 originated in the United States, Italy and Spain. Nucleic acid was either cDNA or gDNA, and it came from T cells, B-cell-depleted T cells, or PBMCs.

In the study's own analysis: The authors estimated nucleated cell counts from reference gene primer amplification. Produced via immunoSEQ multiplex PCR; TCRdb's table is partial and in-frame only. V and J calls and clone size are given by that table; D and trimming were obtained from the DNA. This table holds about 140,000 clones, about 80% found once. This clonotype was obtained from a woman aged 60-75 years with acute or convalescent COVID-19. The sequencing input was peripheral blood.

CDR3 sequence: CAWSVDPAEAFF. In nucleotides, the CDR3 is TGTGCCTGGAGTGTAGATCCGGCTGAAGCTTTCTTT. The chain employs TRBV30 and TRBJ1-1, with D hard to call. The V and J ends lost 0 bases and 6 bases respectively, with 8 bases between them. Germline lookup yields CDR1 GTSNPN and CDR2 SVGIG (reference sequence). The CDR3 covers 12 residues.